Following are 14 T cell receptor beta chains from one sample sequenced in a study of blood T cell repertoires in COVID-19. Sequencing used immunoSEQ multiplex PCR; TCRdb keeps in-frame clones, though not all of them. The sample comprises tens of thousands of clones, roughly 80% of which are singletons, and more than 9.5% rests with the top ten. What was sequenced was peripheral blood. All receptors come from a middle-aged man with acute or convalescent COVID-19.

The chain has TRBV19 and TRBJ2-4; D perhaps matches TRBD2 (7 bases). The CDR3 contains 15 residues. Germline values: CDR1 LNHDA, CDR2 SQIVND (reference sequence). V lost 3 bases and J lost 3, with 12 bases in between. This CDR3 reads CASSIREGVKNIQYF. CDR3 nucleotides: TGTGCCAGTAGTATCAGGGAGGGGGTCAAAAACATTCAGTACTTC. The full variable domain, with the rest looked up from reference TRBV19 and TRBJ2-4, is DGGITQSPKYLFRKEGQNVTLSCEQNLNHDAMYWYRQDPGQGLRLIYYSQIVNDFQKGDIAEGYSVSREKKESFPLTVTSAQKNPTAFYLCASSIREGVKNIQYFGAGTRLSVL.

In this sample, this clone turned up once. The chain links TRBV15 to TRBJ2-7; a weak D match, TRBD1 (5 bases). Germline V gene data show CDR1 as LNHNV and CDR2 as YYDKDF (reference sequence). The CDR3 is 15 residues long. The V gene lost 3 bases and the J gene lost 0 bases, with 12 bases spanning the gap. The CDR3 is CATSSEGHLSYEQYF. DNA of the CDR3: TGTGCCACCAGCAGTGAAGGACACCTCTCCTACGAGCAGTACTTC.

The rearrangement uses TRBV27 and TRBJ1-5; 10 nucleotides agree with TRBD1. J was trimmed by 2 bases and V by 3 bases; bases with no gene match: 1. Germline V CDR1 and CDR2: MNHEY, SMNVEV (reference sequence). This CDR3 has 15 amino acids. In DNA form, the CDR3 reads TGTGCCAGCAGTTTTGGGACAGGGGGCAATCAGCCCCAGCATTTT. This sequence encodes CASSFGTGGNQPQHF.

CDR3 protein: CASDSAGGNTEAFF. The CDR3 DNA reads TGTGCCAGCGATTCTGCAGGGGGGAACACTGAAGCTTTCTTT. The chain employs TRBV7-2 and TRBJ1-1; 7 bases align to TRBD1. V lost 8 bases, J lost 1 base, and 7 bases stayed unmatched. The germline gives CDR1 SGHTA, CDR2 FQGNSA. CDR3 length: 14 residues.

The chain has TRBV10-3 and TRBJ2-2, with TRBD2 matching over 8 bases. The V gene end was trimmed by 0 bases and the J gene end by 9 bases; junction bases not matched to a gene: 12. The CDR3 contains 17 residues. Germline-derived CDR1 and CDR2 are ENHRY and SYGVKD. The CDR3, as DNA: TGTGCCATCAGTGAGTCTTCCAGCGGGGGAGCTCGGCGGGAGCTGTTTTTT. Its translation: CAISESSSGGARRELFF.

The table lists this clone with a few counts. The chain links TRBV7-3 to TRBJ2-3, with 12 nucleotides matching TRBD2. The CDR3 is 19 residues long. CDR1 and CDR2 (germline): SGHTA, FQGTGA. Trimming removed 6 bases from V and 0 bases from J; junction bases left unmatched: 13. As DNA, the CDR3 is TGTGCCAGCAGTATACTAGCGGGGGGCTCAAAGACTAGCACAGATACGCAGTATTTT. Amino acid sequence: CASSILAGGSKTSTDTQYF.

The rearrangement joins TRBV2 to TRBJ2-7, with 13 bases matching TRBD2. The CDR3 extends over 16 amino acids. Germline-derived CDR1 and CDR2 are SNHLY and FYNNEI. J lost 3 bases, V lost 6 bases, and 8 bases had no gene match. CDR3 sequence reads: CASRQTSGRPYYEQYF. Written as DNA, the CDR3 is TGTGCCAGCAGGCAGACTAGCGGGAGGCCCTACTACGAGCAGTACTTC.

The chain has TRBV5-6 and TRBJ1-4, with TRBD1 identical over 9 bases. Germline V CDR1 and CDR2: SGHDT, YYEEEE. Germline trimming cut 4 bases from V and 8 bases from J; bases unmatched to any gene: 6. The CDR3 loop spans 14 amino acids. CDR3 in DNA: TGTGCCAGCAGCCGGGACAGGGTTGGGGAAAAACTGTTTTTT. Translation gives CASSRDRVGEKLFF. Complete variable domain (other parts from reference TRBV5-6 and TRBJ1-4): DAGVTQSPTHLIKTRGQQVTLRCSPKSGHDTVSWYQQALGQGPQFIFQYYEEEERQRGNFPDRFSGHQFPNYSSELNVNALLLGDSALYLCASSRDRVGEKLFFGSGTQLSVL.

J is TRBJ2-7 and V is TRBV28; 7 bases match TRBD1. The germline V gene has CDR1 MDHEN and CDR2 SYDVKM. J gave up 0 bases and V 7 bases, and 9 bases lay outside the gene matches. This CDR3 contains 15 residues. The CDR3 is CASTTLTGSSYEQYF. The CDR3 DNA reads as TGTGCCAGCACCACTTTGACAGGGAGCTCCTACGAGCAGTACTTC. Full variable domain (rest looked up from reference TRBV28 and TRBJ2-7): DVKVTQSSRYLVKRTGEKVFLECVQDMDHENMFWYRQDPGLGLRLIYFSYDVKMKEKGDIPEGYSVSREKKERFSLILESASTNQTSMYLCASTTLTGSSYEQYFGPGTRLTVT.

The chain employs TRBV30 and TRBJ1-2; no clear D gene. Germline V gene sequence: CDR1 GTSNPN, CDR2 SVGIG (reference sequence). Deletions cut 2 bases from V and 2 bases from J, with 3 bases between. The CDR3 loop spans 11 amino acids. CDR3: CAWSRNYGYTF. The CDR3 nucleotides are TGTGCCTGGAGTCGGAACTATGGCTACACCTTC. Supplemented by reference TRBV30 and TRBJ1-2, the full variable domain reads SQTIHQWPATLVQPVGSPLSLECTVEGTSNPNLYWYRQAAGRGLQLLFYSVGIGQISSEVPQNLSASRPQDRQFILSSKKLLLSDSGFYLCAWSRNYGYTFGSGTRLTVV.

The chain is built from TRBV19 and TRBJ2-1, with D tentatively TRBD2 (6 bases). V lost 5 bases and J lost 7, with 15 bases in between. Germline loops: CDR1 LNHDA, CDR2 SQIVND (reference sequence). This CDR3 is built from 14 residues. The CDR3 bases are TGTGCCAGTAGTCCGGAGGGTTTAAGAAATGAGCAGTTCTTC. This gives the protein CASSPEGLRNEQFF. Drawing the rest from reference TRBV19 and TRBJ2-1, the complete variable domain is DGGITQSPKYLFRKEGQNVTLSCEQNLNHDAMYWYRQDPGQGLRLIYYSQIVNDFQKGDIAEGYSVSREKKESFPLTVTSAQKNPTAFYLCASSPEGLRNEQFFGPGTRLTVL.

The chain combines TRBV6-1 with TRBJ1-4; D is ambiguous. Looked up from germline, CDR1 is MNHNS and CDR2 is SASEGT. V lost 2 bases and J lost 3, with 16 bases in between. The CDR3 is 17 amino acids. The CDR3 coding sequence is TGTGCCAGCAGTGAACAGGCAGGCTCCCCTTCTAATGAAAAACTGTTTTTT. It yields the protein CASSEQAGSPSNEKLFF.

The rearrangement links TRBV28 to TRBJ2-3, with 10 bases fitting TRBD2. Per germline, CDR1 MDHEN and CDR2 SYDVKM. V shed 5 bases and J 1 base; nucleotides not matched to a gene: 6. The CDR3 loop spans 16 amino acids. The CDR3: CASSARTSGRTDTQYF. For the CDR3, the DNA is TGTGCCAGCAGTGCCCGGACTAGCGGCCGCACAGATACGCAGTATTTT.

The chain is built from TRBV11-3 and TRBJ2-7; weak D call: TRBD1 (5 bases). V was clipped by 1 base and J by 2 bases, with 9 bases between them. From germline, CDR1 is SGHNT and CDR2 YENEEA. This CDR3 region has 14 residues. The CDR3 coding sequence is TGTGCCAGCAGCTTAGCTACAGGAGCCTACGAGCAGTACTTC. Protein sequence: CASSLATGAYEQYF.